Included here is one T cell receptor beta chain sequence, with context. Its antigen is still unknown. Making each TCR library took 3,500 to 4,000 ng of total RNA. Per individual sample, eight separate reactions were used to make cDNA. Using the 5' RACE reads, TCRdb records one entry per CDR3 protein without DNA. The table for this sample gives more than 350,000 distinct CDR3 sequences. Each donor supplied about 2.5 ml of blood. This specimen belongs to a study of monozygotic twins with inflammatory bowel disease. Study results and limitations: In patient repertoires, differing immunosuppressive treatments may have added some variability.

Sequencing was done on a sample of blood. This clonotype originated in a human donor with ulcerative colitis or Crohn's disease, or a healthy co-twin of an affected twin (not recorded which).

The CDR3 sequence is CASSILRGDFYEQYF. The chain employs TRBV19 and TRBJ2-7; the TCRdb call, TRBD2, lacks DNA for checking. This CDR3 is built from 15 residues. CDR1 and CDR2 from the germline V gene are LNHDA and SQIVND (reference sequence).